This T cell receptor (beta chain) is from a study of blood T cell repertoires in COVID-19. Looking at the study overall: PBMCs, B-cell-depleted T cells, or T cells were the source of the cDNA or gDNA that made up the material.

This CDR3 is 15 amino acids long. Germline V gene data show CDR1 as SGHNT and CDR2 as YYREEE (reference sequence). The ends lost 4 bases at V and 1 base at J; junction bases unmatched: 4. As handled by the study authors: Reference gene primer amplification yielded estimated nucleated cell counts. Data came from immunoSEQ multiplex PCR; TCRdb stores just in-frame clones and leaves some out. The V and J calls and the clone size are those of that table, but D and trimming were determined from the DNA. This sample has approximately 300,000 clones; approximately 81% occur once, and the top ten carry approximately 1.9%.

The specimen sequenced was PBMCs or T cells enriched from blood (not recorded which). The sequence came from a woman aged 30 to 39 who had been exposed to COVID-19. J is TRBJ2-1 and V is TRBV5-4, with 8 positions matching TRBD2. CDR3 amino acids: CASSDSGRSYNEQFF. The DNA of the CDR3 is TGTGCCAGCAGCGACAGCGGGAGATCCTACAATGAGCAGTTCTTC.